A selection of T cell receptor beta chains follows, all from one sample in a study of metastatic and nonmetastatic thyroid tumors. From the PCR reads, TCRdb re-called clones with MiXCR. The data contain about 20,000 clones, around 30% of them seen just once; the ten biggest clones take up roughly 15%. Specimen: tumor tissue. These receptor sequences come from a female donor with papillary thyroid cancer or a benign thyroid nodule (not recorded which). Some clones in this sample may be carry-over from other donors' samples. Each CDR3 is given with its conserved first and last residue. D genes are given only for firm matches. Only some rows state a clone size, as once, few, many or a class for expanded clones.

V gene: TRBV20-1; clone size: medium-sized; J gene: TRBJ1-2; D gene: NA; CDR3 DNA: TGCAGTGCTATGTTGAGTAACTATGGCTACACCTTC; CDR3 protein: CSAMLSNYGYTF
V gene: TRBV28; clone size: NA; J gene: TRBJ1-3; D gene: NA; CDR3 DNA: TGTGCCAGCTCCTCAAATAAGGTACTCTCTGGAAACACCATATATTTT; CDR3 protein: CASSSNKVLSGNTIYF
V gene: TRBV6-1; clone size: many; J gene: TRBJ1-4; D gene: NA; CDR3 DNA: TGTGCCAGCAGTACGACTGGGATAAGAACTAATGAAAAACTGTTTTTT; CDR3 protein: CASSTTGIRTNEKLFF
V gene: TRBV19; clone size: NA; J gene: TRBJ1-1; D gene: NA; CDR3 DNA: TGTGCCAGTAATAGAGCGGTCAGTTTTAAAACTGAAGCTTTCTTT; CDR3 protein: CASNRAVSFKTEAFF
V gene: TRBV4-1; clone size: NA; J gene: TRBJ1-2; D gene: NA; CDR3 DNA: TGCGCCAGCAGCCAAGAGGGTGGAGGCTATGGCTACACCTTC; CDR3 protein: CASSQEGGGYGYTF
V gene: TRBV28; clone size: NA; J gene: TRBJ1-6; D gene: NA; CDR3 DNA: TGTACCAGCAGTAACCGGGACCTTAGGTTCTCTCTCGACTTT; CDR3 protein: CTSSNRDLRFSLDF
V gene: TRBV12-3/TRBV12-4; clone size: few; J gene: TRBJ2-7; D gene: TRBD2; CDR3 DNA: TGTGCCAGCAGCTTAGAAGGGTTCGGGGGGGACTCCTACGAGCAGTACTTC; CDR3 protein: CASSLEGFGGDSYEQYF
V gene: TRBV9; clone size: NA; J gene: TRBJ2-2; D gene: TRBD2; CDR3 DNA: TGTGCCAACAGCGTACGCGGACTAGCGGGGAACACCGGGGAGCTGTTTTTT; CDR3 protein: CANSVRGLAGNTGELFF
V gene: TRBV28; clone size: many; J gene: TRBJ2-2; D gene: NA; CDR3 DNA: TGTGCCAGCTCCCCCGTAACGAACACCGGGGAGCTGTTTTTT; CDR3 protein: CASSPVTNTGELFF
V gene: TRBV28; clone size: NA; J gene: TRBJ1-2; D gene: NA; CDR3 DNA: TGTGCCAGCAGTTTGGCCGAAGTTCTGGGCTACACCTTC; CDR3 protein: CASSLAEVLGYTF
V gene: TRBV7-8; clone size: NA; J gene: TRBJ2-7; D gene: NA; CDR3 DNA: TGTGCCAGCAGCTTAGGGCGGCGGGAATCCCGCTACGAGCAGTACTTC; CDR3 protein: CASSLGRRESRYEQYF
V gene: TRBV7-7; clone size: NA; J gene: TRBJ1-6; D gene: TRBD1; CDR3 DNA: TGCGCTAGCAGCCAGAGACCCGTGACAGGGAATTCACCCCTCCACTTT; CDR3 protein: CASSQRPVTGNSPLHF
V gene: TRBV5-1; clone size: many; J gene: TRBJ2-2; D gene: NA; CDR3 DNA: TGCGCCAGCAGTTCTGGGGGGTTAGCCACCGGGGAGCTGTTTTTT; CDR3 protein: CASSSGGLATGELFF
V gene: TRBV7-9; clone size: NA; J gene: TRBJ2-7; D gene: NA; CDR3 DNA: TGTTCCAGCAGCAAATCAGGTGGCGCTTACGAGCAGTACTTC; CDR3 protein: CSSSKSGGAYEQYF
V gene: TRBV20-1; clone size: NA; J gene: TRBJ2-3; D gene: NA; CDR3 DNA: TGCAGTGCTAGGGGCCCCGCGCCGGGTGACAGTAACACAGATCCGCAGTATTTT; CDR3 protein: CSARGPAPGDSNTDPQYF
V gene: TRBV24-1; clone size: many; J gene: TRBJ2-1; D gene: NA; CDR3 DNA: TGTGCCACCAGTGATTTTCGGGATAGTTACAATGAGCAGTTCTTC; CDR3 protein: CATSDFRDSYNEQFF
V gene: TRBV27; clone size: few; J gene: TRBJ2-7; D gene: TRBD2; CDR3 DNA: TGTGCCAGCAGTAAGACAGGGGGACTAGCGGGAGTTTCAGCCGAGCAGTACTTC; CDR3 protein: CASSKTGGLAGVSAEQYF
V gene: TRBV25-1; clone size: NA; J gene: TRBJ2-7; D gene: TRBD1; CDR3 DNA: TGTGCCAGCAGTGCCCCATCCGGGACAGGTATCACCTACGAGCAGTACTTC; CDR3 protein: CASSAPSGTGITYEQYF
V gene: TRBV27; clone size: many; J gene: TRBJ2-3; D gene: TRBD2; CDR3 DNA: TGTGCCAGCAGGGAAACTAGCGGGAGGCCAGATACGCAGTATTTT; CDR3 protein: CASRETSGRPDTQYF
V gene: TRBV6-1; clone size: NA; J gene: TRBJ2-7; D gene: NA; CDR3 DNA: TGTGCCAGCAGCCCTAGGGACAACTACGAGCAGTACTTC; CDR3 protein: CASSPRDNYEQYF
V gene: TRBV11-2; clone size: NA; J gene: TRBJ2-7; D gene: NA; CDR3 DNA: TGTGCCAGCAGCTTAGACCCCGGCCCCTACGAGCAGTACTTC; CDR3 protein: CASSLDPGPYEQYF
V gene: TRBV3-1; clone size: NA; J gene: TRBJ1-2; D gene: NA; CDR3 DNA: TGTGCCACCCTTGGGCCGAGGCCCTTCTATGGCTACACCTTC; CDR3 protein: CATLGPRPFYGYTF
V gene: TRBV6-2/TRBV6-3; clone size: many; J gene: TRBJ2-3; D gene: TRBD1; CDR3 DNA: TGTGCCAGCAGCTCACAGGGGAAGGGGGACACAGATACGCAGTATTTT; CDR3 protein: CASSSQGKGDTDTQYF
V gene: TRBV27; clone size: few; J gene: TRBJ2-7; D gene: NA; CDR3 DNA: TGTGCCAGCACCGGAGGGGGCTCCTACGAGCAGTACTTC; CDR3 protein: CASTGGGSYEQYF
V gene: TRBV27; clone size: NA; J gene: TRBJ2-5; D gene: TRBD2; CDR3 DNA: TGTGCCAGCAGACCCGACGGGCGGGAGATCGAAGAGACCCAGTACTTC; CDR3 protein: CASRPDGREIEETQYF
V gene: TRBV3-1; clone size: many; J gene: TRBJ2-5; D gene: NA; CDR3 DNA: TGTGCCAGCGGGACTCCGTTTCAAGAGACCCAGTACTTC; CDR3 protein: CASGTPFQETQYF
V gene: TRBV3-1; clone size: NA; J gene: TRBJ2-7; D gene: TRBD1; CDR3 DNA: TGTGCCAGCAGCTCTCTGGACAGGGACGAGCAGTACTTC; CDR3 protein: CASSSLDRDEQYF
V gene: TRBV4-2; clone size: NA; J gene: TRBJ2-2; D gene: NA; CDR3 DNA: TGTGCCAGCAGCCAGGCCGCAGGGGACGGGGAGCTGTTTTTT; CDR3 protein: CASSQAAGDGELFF
V gene: TRBV18; clone size: NA; J gene: TRBJ2-2; D gene: TRBD2; CDR3 DNA: TGTGCCAGCTCACCACCTCTCGGGAGGAGGCCCGGGGAGCTGTTTTTT; CDR3 protein: CASSPPLGRRPGELFF
V gene: TRBV12-3/TRBV12-4; clone size: NA; J gene: TRBJ2-5; D gene: NA; CDR3 DNA: TGTGCCAGGCCGGAGGCAGAGACCCAGTACTTC; CDR3 protein: CARPEAETQYF
V gene: TRBV27; clone size: few; J gene: TRBJ2-1; D gene: TRBD2; CDR3 DNA: TGTGCCAGCAGTTTTCATAGCGGGAGGGCCAGGGTCTACAATGAGCAGTTCTTC; CDR3 protein: CASSFHSGRARVYNEQFF
V gene: TRBV29-1; clone size: many; J gene: TRBJ1-2; D gene: TRBD1; CDR3 DNA: TGCAGCGTTGCCGAGACAGGGGAAGGCTACACCTTC; CDR3 protein: CSVAETGEGYTF
V gene: TRBV5-1; clone size: NA; J gene: TRBJ2-7; D gene: NA; CDR3 DNA: TGCGCCAGCAGCCTCGACCGGGAAGTCTACGAGCAGTACTTC; CDR3 protein: CASSLDREVYEQYF
V gene: TRBV27; clone size: medium-sized; J gene: TRBJ2-6; D gene: NA; CDR3 DNA: TGTGCCAGCAGTTTATCCCGCCCCTCTGGGGCCAACGTCCTGACTTTC; CDR3 protein: CASSLSRPSGANVLTF
V gene: TRBV3-1; clone size: NA; J gene: TRBJ2-5; D gene: NA; CDR3 DNA: TGTGCCAGCAGCCAAGTGGACAGTCAAGAGACCCAGTACTTC; CDR3 protein: CASSQVDSQETQYF
V gene: TRBV28; clone size: few; J gene: TRBJ2-1; D gene: NA; CDR3 DNA: TGTGCCAGCAGTCGAAGTTCGGGGGATGAGCAGTTCTTC; CDR3 protein: CASSRSSGDEQFF
V gene: TRBV6-1; clone size: NA; J gene: TRBJ2-7; D gene: NA; CDR3 DNA: TGTGCCAGCAGTCGAACAAGCGTCAAGAACTCCTACGAGCAGTACTTC; CDR3 protein: CASSRTSVKNSYEQYF